The 29 T cell receptor beta chains listed next were all sequenced from one sample in a study of blood T cell repertoires in COVID-19. The table came from immunoSEQ multiplex PCR; TCRdb's copy has only in-frame clones and leaves some out. The repertoire holds 86,000 or so clones, 75% to 95% seen once, with 1.9% in the top ten. The sample taken for sequencing was peripheral blood. The receptors stem from a woman in her forties or fifties in a cohort sampled during active COVID-19.

This clone was observed a handful of times. The V gene is TRBV7-2, the J gene TRBJ2-3; D is perhaps TRBD1 (5 bases). The CDR3 is 13 amino acids. The germline gives CDR1 SGHTA, CDR2 FQGNSA. Trimming removed 2 bases from V and 3 bases from J, with 6 bases in between. CDR3 in amino acids: CASSLQGTDTQYF. CDR3 in DNA: TGTGCCAGCAGCTTACAGGGAACAGATACGCAGTATTTT.

J is TRBJ2-3 and V is TRBV5-4; 7 bases map to TRBD2. Germline loops: CDR1 SGHNT, CDR2 YYREEE (reference sequence). Trimming at V came to 4 bases and at J to 6 bases, leaving 8 bases not matched to a gene. The CDR3 extends over 14 amino acids. The CDR3 spells CASSPGGVGDTQYF. The DNA for the CDR3 is TGTGCCAGCAGCCCGGGAGGAGTTGGGGATACGCAGTATTTT.

The chain combines TRBV19 with TRBJ2-1; 8 bases line up with TRBD2. Per germline, CDR1 LNHDA and CDR2 SQIVND (reference sequence). J gave up 4 bases and V 7 bases, and 3 bases lay outside the gene matches. CDR3 size: 13 residues. The CDR3 coding sequence is TGTGCCAGTACGCCGGGAGGGTACAATGAGCAGTTCTTC. The encoded protein is CASTPGGYNEQFF.

The V and J genes are TRBV7-9 and TRBJ2-7, with TRBD2 as a possible D gene (8 bases). The V end lost 2 bases, the J end lost 5 bases, and 22 bases lay between the germline ends. In germline, CDR1 is SEHNR, CDR2 FQNEAQ (reference sequence). The length of the CDR3 is 17 residues. CDR3 DNA sequence: TGTGCCAGCAGCTTACTTAGGGGGCGAGCGGGAGATGACGAGCAGTACTTC. As protein: CASSLLRGRAGDDEQYF.

The chain uses TRBV3-1 (or the pseudogene TRBV3-2) and TRBJ2-1, with D unclear. Per the germline V gene, CDR1 is LGHDT and CDR2 is YNNKEL (reference sequence). Trimming removed 0 bases from V and 0 bases from J, with 12 bases in between. This CDR3 is 17 amino acids long. In DNA form, the CDR3 reads TGTGCCAGCAGCCAAGAATCCTACCTCGTCTCCTACAATGAGCAGTTCTTC. Its translation: CASSQESYLVSYNEQFF.

V usage is TRBV18 and J usage is TRBJ2-3, with D maybe TRBD1 (6 bases). CDR1 is KGHSH and CDR2 is LQKENI in the germline V gene. With 3 bases removed from V and 2 bases from J, the gap between germline ends came to 9 bases. The CDR3 covers 14 residues. The CDR3 loop reads CASSPGQITDTQYF. Written as DNA, the CDR3 is TGTGCCAGCTCACCCGGACAGATCACAGATACGCAGTATTTT.

The rearrangement uses TRBV7-3 and TRBJ1-2; a weak D match, TRBD1 (6 bases). The CDR3 spans 13 residues. Trimming removed 5 bases at V and 8 bases at J, with 15 bases between. Germline CDR1 SGHTA, CDR2 FQGTGA. CDR3 loop: CASSVDRNLGYTF. The DNA for the CDR3 is TGTGCCAGCAGCGTGGACAGAAACCTGGGCTACACCTTC.

The rearrangement joins TRBV18 to TRBJ2-7, with TRBD1 identical over 8 bases. V lost 3 bases, J lost 7 bases, and 14 bases stayed unmatched. Germline V CDR1 and CDR2: KGHSH, LQKENI. This CDR3 region has 16 residues. This CDR3 is CASSPLEGTGASEQYF. The DNA of the CDR3 is TGTGCCAGCTCACCGCTTGAAGGGACAGGAGCTTCGGAGCAGTACTTC.

The chain couples TRBV2 to TRBJ2-3; 9 bases are shared with TRBD2. Germline V gives CDR1 SNHLY, CDR2 FYNNEI. V gave up 6 bases and J gave up 2 bases; unmatched junction bases: 6. The CDR3 is made up of 15 amino acids. The DNA for the CDR3 is TGTGCCAGCAGGAAAGCGGGGGGATACACAGATACGCAGTATTTT. As protein: CASRKAGGYTDTQYF.

This chain connects TRBV7-6 to TRBJ1-5; D uncertain. This CDR3 is built from 16 residues. Per germline, CDR1 SGHVS and CDR2 FNYEAQ. The V and J ends lost 1 base and 1 base respectively, with 11 bases between them. The chain's CDR3 is CASSLERGSSNQPQHF. CDR3 sequence (DNA): TGTGCCAGCAGCTTAGAGCGGGGTTCGAGCAATCAGCCCCAGCATTTT.

The gene calls are TRBV28 and TRBJ2-1; 7 positions match TRBD1. The V gene end was trimmed by 6 bases and the J gene end by 6 bases; junction bases not matched to a gene: 11. The length of the CDR3 is 15 residues. Germline V gives CDR1 MDHEN, CDR2 SYDVKM. The CDR3 bases are TGTGCCAGCAGCCAACAGGGGACCTCATTCAATGAGCAGTTCTTC. Translated: CASSQQGTSFNEQFF.

This clone was recorded only once. The chain uses TRBV15 and TRBJ2-5; 9 nucleotides match TRBD2. This CDR3 comprises 16 residues. Germline V gene data show CDR1 as LNHNV and CDR2 as YYDKDF (reference sequence). Losses at the gene ends were 2 bases for V and 4 bases for J; bases not matched to a gene: 8. The CDR3 here is CATSRSGSGRGETQYF. CDR3 sequence (DNA): TGTGCCACCAGCAGATCTGGTAGCGGGAGAGGAGAGACCCAGTACTTC.

The chain combines TRBV2 with TRBJ2-3; a weak D match, TRBD2 (5 bases). This CDR3 contains 15 residues. Per germline, CDR1 SNHLY and CDR2 FYNNEI. Trimming took off 6 bases at V and 0 bases at J, with 13 bases between the two ends. The CDR3 is CASRALTRSTDTQYF. The CDR3 DNA reads TGTGCCAGCAGGGCCCTCACTAGAAGCACAGATACGCAGTATTTT.

The chain uses TRBV3-1 (or the pseudogene TRBV3-2) and TRBJ1-6; D is unclear. V gave up 1 base and J gave up 10 bases, with 11 bases separating them. Germline values: CDR1 LGHDT, CDR2 YNNKEL (reference sequence). This CDR3 is built from 14 residues. The CDR3 nucleotides are TGTGCCAGCAGCCAAGCCCAGACGGAGTCACCCCTCCACTTT. Amino acid sequence: CASSQAQTESPLHF.

The chain is built from TRBV5-1 and TRBJ2-3; 8 bases line up with TRBD2. Germline CDR1 is SGHRS and CDR2 is YFSETQ. CDR3 length: 15 residues. After removal of 1 base from V and 4 bases from J, the junction contained 5 bases not matched to a gene. CDR3 residues: CASSLTGGPADTQYF. The DNA for the CDR3 is TGCGCCAGCAGCTTGACGGGAGGGCCAGCAGATACGCAGTATTTT.

Details on this clone: The CDR3 does not close with the conserved phenylalanine or tryptophan, likely indicating a read error. The limits of the CDR3 on the DNA are not certain, so only TCRdb's listed CDR3 is given. This chain uses TRBV21-1 with TRBJ2-4; the table calls TRBD1, which could not be checked here. TRBV21-1 is noted as a pseudogene. The CDR3 contains 10 residues when both ends are counted. The CDR3 loop reads CASSKNLRRG.

The V and J genes are TRBV10-3 and TRBJ2-5, with 11 positions matching TRBD1. CDR1 is ENHRY, CDR2 SYGVKD, per germline. CDR3 length equals 15 residues. Trimming removed 0 bases from V and 4 bases from J; junction bases left unmatched: 1. CDR3 DNA sequence: TGTGCCATCAGTGAGTCGGGGACAGGGGGAGAGACCCAGTACTTC. The encoded protein is CAISESGTGGETQYF.

The chain carries TRBV5-1 and TRBJ2-7; the D is unclear. Per the germline V gene, CDR1 is SGHRS and CDR2 is YFSETQ. The CDR3 runs 11 residues. The germline V and J ends were trimmed by 4 bases and 2 bases, with 4 bases remaining between them. In DNA, the CDR3 is TGCGCCAGCAGCAACACCTACGAGCAGTACTTC. It yields the protein CASSNTYEQYF.

The J gene is TRBJ2-7, the V gene TRBV5-4; 8 positions match TRBD2. The V and J ends lost 3 bases and 2 bases, in that order; junction bases with no gene match: 7. Germline loops: CDR1 SGHNT, CDR2 YYREEE (reference sequence). This CDR3 has 15 residues. CDR3 nucleotide sequence: TGTGCCAGCAGCTCGGGGAGCGGGAGAGCCTACGAGCAGTACTTC. Protein product: CASSSGSGRAYEQYF.

The chain employs TRBV30 and TRBJ1-6; weak D call: TRBD1 (5 bases). The CDR3 sequence is 14 residues long. Trimming cost V 0 bases and J 10 bases, with 13 bases left between them. Germline lookup yields CDR1 GTSNPN and CDR2 SVGIG (reference sequence). The CDR3 protein is CAWSVGQGGSPLHF. DNA of the CDR3: TGTGCCTGGAGTGTAGGGCAGGGTGGCTCACCCCTCCACTTT. Full variable domain (remainder filled in from reference TRBV30 and TRBJ1-6): SQTIHQWPATLVQPVGSPLSLECTVEGTSNPNLYWYRQAAGRGLQLLFYSVGIGQISSEVPQNLSASRPQDRQFILSSKKLLLSDSGFYLCAWSVGQGGSPLHFGNGTRLTVT.

The chain employs TRBV9 and TRBJ1-4; D possibly corresponds to TRBD1 (6 bases). The CDR3 extends over 15 amino acids. Germline V CDR1 and CDR2: SGDLS, YYNGEE. Trimming removed 5 bases from V and 3 bases from J, with 14 bases in between. The CDR3 nucleotides are TGTGCCAGCAGTAGGGGGACCGCCTCTAATGAAAAACTGTTTTTT. Amino acids: CASSRGTASNEKLFF.

This clone was recorded once. V and J are TRBV9 and TRBJ2-1; D perhaps matches TRBD1 (5 bases). The germline V gene has CDR1 SGDLS and CDR2 YYNGEE. CDR3 size: 14 residues. Trimming left V 0 bases short and J 12 bases short, with 16 bases between. The CDR3 coding sequence is TGTGCCAGCAGCGTAGAAGGGGCTGACGTGGGGCAGTTCTTC. Protein: CASSVEGADVGQFF.

This clone was detected only once. The chain uses TRBV6-5 and TRBJ1-2, with no clear D. Germline V gives CDR1 MNHEY, CDR2 SVGAGI. The V gene lost 4 bases and the J gene lost 6 bases, with 21 bases spanning the gap. This CDR3 comprises 16 residues. CDR3 nucleotides: TGTGCCAGCAGTTCCCCGCGGGCCCCGGGTGGTCATGGCTACACCTTC. Protein: CASSSPRAPGGHGYTF.

The CDR3 nucleotides are TGTGCCAGCAGCCCTCTCCTTCAGGTGCAGTACTTC. It codes for CASSPLLQVQYF. The rearrangement links TRBV11-2 to TRBJ2-7; D is ambiguous. CDR3 length: 12 amino acids. V was pared by 5 bases and J by 9 bases, with 14 bases between. Germline V gene data show CDR1 as SGHAT and CDR2 as FQNNGV.

This chain connects TRBV7-9 to TRBJ2-3, with 7 bases aligning to TRBD1. Looked up from germline, CDR1 is SEHNR and CDR2 is FQNEAQ (reference sequence). The CDR3 extends over 15 amino acids. The V segment lost 3 bases and the J segment 5 bases; nucleotides outside the gene matches: 8. The CDR3 is CASSFYRGEGDTQYF. For the CDR3, the DNA is TGTGCCAGCAGCTTCTACAGGGGCGAGGGAGATACGCAGTATTTT.

This sequence joins TRBV10-1 and TRBJ2-1, with a tentative D call TRBD1 (6 bases). V gave up 5 bases and J gave up 5 bases, with 16 bases separating them. Germline V lookup: CDR1 WNHNN, CDR2 SYGVQD (reference sequence). This CDR3 spans 15 amino acids. The CDR3 reads CASSNFRGTNNEQFF. Written as DNA, the CDR3 is TGCGCCAGCAGTAACTTCAGGGGTACCAACAATGAGCAGTTCTTC.

The chain combines TRBV6-5 with TRBJ1-2; no definite D call. This CDR3 comprises 14 residues. V lost 5 bases, J lost 2 bases, and 12 bases lay in between. The germline CDR1 and CDR2 sequences are MNHEY and SVGAGI. CDR3 loop: CASSQDGMNYGYTF. In nucleotides, the CDR3 is TGTGCCAGCAGTCAGGACGGGATGAACTATGGCTACACCTTC.

The CDR3 sequence is CASSLFPSGLNTGELFF. The CDR3 DNA reads TGTGCCAGCAGTTTATTTCCCAGCGGGTTGAACACCGGGGAGCTGTTTTTT. This chain links TRBV27 with TRBJ2-2, with D maybe TRBD2 (6 bases). Looked up from germline, CDR1 is MNHEY and CDR2 is SMNVEV (reference sequence). The CDR3 consists of 17 residues. Trimming took 1 base from V and 1 from J, leaving 13 bases between them.

This chain joins TRBV10-3 and TRBJ2-7; 11 bases agree with TRBD2. The CDR3 loop spans 15 amino acids. CDR1 ENHRY and CDR2 SYGVKD come from the germline V gene. Losses at the gene ends were 5 bases for V and 2 bases for J; bases not matched to a gene: 5. The CDR3 loop is CAISRTSGSTYEQYF. CDR3 sequence (DNA): TGTGCCATCAGTAGGACTAGCGGGTCAACCTACGAGCAGTACTTC.